The clone carrying this T cell receptor (beta chain) was detected a few times. This entry comes from a study of identical twins. The ends lost 4 bases at V and 0 bases at J; junction bases unmatched: 6. This CDR3 has 15 amino acids. Looked up from germline, CDR1 is SGHKS and CDR2 is YYEKEE (reference sequence). The authors used template switching to add a universal primer site and gave cDNA unique molecular identifiers. Using its own MiXCR run on the 5' RACE reads, TCRdb lists one record per CDR3 protein. The profile shows nearly 200,000 distinct CDR3 sequences, roughly 15% of them singletons. The same sample was also studied in work on T cells expressing NK-cell markers. This second study notes: All TCR beta repertoires analysed originated from sorted CD3+CD56+NKG2C+, CD3+CD56+NKG2C- and CD3+CD56-NKG2C+ T cells. In 5 or 6 donors, dominant NKG2C+ clonotypes were roughly 1.0-8% of CD8+ T cells.

This receptor was identified in a woman aged 18-29 years in good health. The sequencing sample was made of CD8+ T cells sorted from blood. The chain links TRBV5-5 to TRBJ2-7; TRBD2 matches 8 bases. CDR3 region: CASSQTSDSSYEQYF. The CDR3 DNA reads as TGTGCCAGCAGCCAGACTAGCGACAGCTCCTACGAGCAGTACTTC.